This paragraph reports one T cell receptor (beta chain). The data derive from a study of response to subunit inactivated influenza vaccine. The CDR3 is made up of 12 amino acids. Trimming left V 10 bases short and J 7 bases short, with 16 bases between. CDR1 and CDR2 (germline): ENHRY, SYGVKD. TCRdb passed the RT-PCR reads through MiXCR, listing each CDR3 protein once. The data show more than 600,000 distinct CDR3 sequences, with less than 20% seen just once and roughly 10% held by the top ten. The sample consisted of PBMCs from blood, taken roughly 5 days after vaccination. This sequence was found in a middle-aged man who received an inactivated influenza vaccine. The chain links TRBV10-3 to TRBJ1-2; D possibly corresponds to TRBD1 (6 bases). CDR3 DNA sequence: TGTGCCAGCACAGGGTCCGGGCCTGGCTACACCTTC. This gives the protein CASTGSGPGYTF.